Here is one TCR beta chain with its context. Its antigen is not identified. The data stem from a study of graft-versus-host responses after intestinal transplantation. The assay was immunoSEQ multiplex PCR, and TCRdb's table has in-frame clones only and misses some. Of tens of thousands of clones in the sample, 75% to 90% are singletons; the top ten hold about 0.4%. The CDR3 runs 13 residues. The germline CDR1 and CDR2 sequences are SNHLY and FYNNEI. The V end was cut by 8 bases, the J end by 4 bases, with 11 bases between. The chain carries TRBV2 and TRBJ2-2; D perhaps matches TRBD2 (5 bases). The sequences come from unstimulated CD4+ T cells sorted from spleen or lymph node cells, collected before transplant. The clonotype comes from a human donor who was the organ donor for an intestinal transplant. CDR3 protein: CASVEAPTGELFF. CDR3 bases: TGTGCCAGCGTGGAGGCCCCCACCGGGGAGCTGTTTTTT.